This TCR beta chain appears in the sequencing data of a study of T cell responses to AZD1222 COVID-19 vaccine. Study-level points and caveats: Most donors were white British, females outnumbered males, and clonal diversity was possibly underestimated. Nearly half of unique spike-specific TCRs reportedly avoided B.1.351 and B.1.1.7 mutated regions. Vaccine-related CD4 TCRs covered spike, predominating at 160-218 and 743-854.

Points on this clone: Its specificity is unknown.

CDR1 and CDR2 from the germline V gene are MNHEY and SVGAGI. This CDR3 comprises 15 residues. V lost 2 bases and J lost 4, with 14 bases in between. Libraries were prepared by immunoSEQ multiplex PCR; TCRdb keeps only in-frame clonotypes and omits some of them. Found here are 160,000 or so clones, about 92% of them singletons; the top ten hold 1.1%. The chain is built from TRBV6-5 and TRBJ1-2; maybe TRBD1 (6 bases). The origin of this receptor is an adult who received the AZD1222 COVID-19 vaccine. This specimen was peripheral blood, taken 28 days after the second AZD1222 dose. Here the CDR3 DNA reads TGTGCCAGCAGTTACGGGCCGGGACACCCCTATGGCTACACCTTC. This gives the protein CASSYGPGHPYGYTF.